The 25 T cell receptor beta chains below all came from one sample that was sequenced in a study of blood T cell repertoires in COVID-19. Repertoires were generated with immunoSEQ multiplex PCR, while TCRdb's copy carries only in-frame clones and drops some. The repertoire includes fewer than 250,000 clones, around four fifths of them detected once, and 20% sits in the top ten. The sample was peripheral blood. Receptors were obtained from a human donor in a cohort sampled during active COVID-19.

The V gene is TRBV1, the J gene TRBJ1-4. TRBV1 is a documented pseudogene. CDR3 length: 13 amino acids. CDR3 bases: TGCACCAGCAGTGACCGGGACTCCAAACCACTGTTTTTT. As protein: CTSSDRDSKPLFF.

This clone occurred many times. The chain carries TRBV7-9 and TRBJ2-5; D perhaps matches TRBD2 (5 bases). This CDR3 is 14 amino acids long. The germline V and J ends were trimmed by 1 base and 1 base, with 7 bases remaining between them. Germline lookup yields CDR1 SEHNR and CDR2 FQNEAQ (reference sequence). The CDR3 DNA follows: TGTGCCAGCAGCTTAGATCTAGCCCAAGAGACCCAGTACTTC. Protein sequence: CASSLDLAQETQYF.

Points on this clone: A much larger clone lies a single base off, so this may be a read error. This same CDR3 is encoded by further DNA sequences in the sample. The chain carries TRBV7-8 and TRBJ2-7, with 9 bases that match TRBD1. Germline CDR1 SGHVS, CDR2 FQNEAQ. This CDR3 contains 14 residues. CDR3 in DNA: TGTGCCAGCAGCTTGGGCGGGACAGGGCACGAACAGTACGTC. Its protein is CASSLGGTGHEQYV.

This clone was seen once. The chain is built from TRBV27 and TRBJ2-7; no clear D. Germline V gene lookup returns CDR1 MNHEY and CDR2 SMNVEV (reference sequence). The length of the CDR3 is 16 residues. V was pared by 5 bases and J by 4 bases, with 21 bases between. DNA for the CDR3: TGTGCCAGCAGTCCACTCCCGTCCAATGCTGGTTACGAGCAGTACTTC. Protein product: CASSPLPSNAGYEQYF.

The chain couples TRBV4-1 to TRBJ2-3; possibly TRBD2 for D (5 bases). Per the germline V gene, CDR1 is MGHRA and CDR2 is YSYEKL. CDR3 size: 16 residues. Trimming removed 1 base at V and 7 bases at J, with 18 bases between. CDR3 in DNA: TGCGCCAGCAGCCAAGCTGTCCGGGAACCATATAATACGCAGTATTTT. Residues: CASSQAVREPYNTQYF.

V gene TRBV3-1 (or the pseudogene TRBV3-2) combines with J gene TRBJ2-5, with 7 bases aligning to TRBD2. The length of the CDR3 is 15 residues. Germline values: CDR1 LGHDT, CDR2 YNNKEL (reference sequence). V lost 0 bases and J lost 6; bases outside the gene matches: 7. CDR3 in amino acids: CASSQEATSMKTQYF. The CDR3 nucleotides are TGTGCCAGCAGCCAAGAGGCGACTAGCATGAAGACCCAGTACTTC.

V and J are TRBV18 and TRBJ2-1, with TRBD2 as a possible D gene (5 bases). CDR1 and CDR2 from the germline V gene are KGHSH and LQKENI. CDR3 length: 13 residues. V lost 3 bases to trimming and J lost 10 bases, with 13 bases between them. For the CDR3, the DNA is TGTGCCAGCTCACCTTCGGTCCGAGGGGAGCAGTTCTTC. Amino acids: CASSPSVRGEQFF.

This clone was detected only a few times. In nucleotides, the CDR3 is TGTGCCAGCAGCTTAAGGGGTAGGATGTACCAAGAGACCCAGTACTTC. Its translation is CASSLRGRMYQETQYF. V gene TRBV11-2 combines with J gene TRBJ2-5; weak D call: TRBD1 (5 bases). Germline V gene sequence: CDR1 SGHAT, CDR2 FQNNGV. The CDR3 loop spans 16 amino acids. Trimming cost V 2 bases and J 0 bases, with 13 bases left between them.

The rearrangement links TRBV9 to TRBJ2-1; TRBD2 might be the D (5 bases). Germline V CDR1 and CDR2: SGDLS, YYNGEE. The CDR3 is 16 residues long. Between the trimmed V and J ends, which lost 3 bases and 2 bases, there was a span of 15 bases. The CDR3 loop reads CASSAHSDGTYNEQFF. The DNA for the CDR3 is TGTGCCAGCAGCGCCCACTCGGACGGGACCTACAATGAGCAGTTCTTC. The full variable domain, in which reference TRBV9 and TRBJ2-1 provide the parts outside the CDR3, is DSGVTQTPKHLITATGQRVTLRCSPRSGDLSVYWYQQSLDQGLQFLIQYYNGEERAKGNILERFSAQQFPDLHSELNLSSLELGDSALYFCASSAHSDGTYNEQFFGPGTRLTVL.

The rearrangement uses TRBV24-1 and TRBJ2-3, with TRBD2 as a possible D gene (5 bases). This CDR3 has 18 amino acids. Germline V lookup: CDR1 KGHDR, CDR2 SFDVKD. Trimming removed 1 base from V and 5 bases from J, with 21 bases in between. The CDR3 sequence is CATSDLRGEYSTRDTQYF. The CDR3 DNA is TGTGCCACCAGTGATTTACGTGGGGAGTACAGCACAAGAGATACGCAGTATTTT.

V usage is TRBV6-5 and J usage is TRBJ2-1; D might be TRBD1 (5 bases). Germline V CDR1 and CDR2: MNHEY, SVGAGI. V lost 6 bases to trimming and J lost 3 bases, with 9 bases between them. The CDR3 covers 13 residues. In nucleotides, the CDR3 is TGTGCCAGCAGGGCCGACAGCTACAATGAGCAGTTCTTC. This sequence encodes CASRADSYNEQFF.

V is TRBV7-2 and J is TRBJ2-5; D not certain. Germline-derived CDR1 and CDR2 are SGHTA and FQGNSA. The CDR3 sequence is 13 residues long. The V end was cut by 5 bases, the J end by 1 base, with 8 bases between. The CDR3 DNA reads TGTGCCAGCAGCCGAGGCAGCCAAGAGACCCAGTACTTC. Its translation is CASSRGSQETQYF. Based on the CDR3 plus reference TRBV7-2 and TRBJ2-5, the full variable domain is GAGVSQSPSNKVTEKGKDVELRCDPISGHTALYWYRQSLGQGLEFLIYFQGNSAPDKSGLPSDRFSAERTGGSVSTLTIQRTQQEDSAVYLCASSRGSQETQYFGPGTRLLVL.

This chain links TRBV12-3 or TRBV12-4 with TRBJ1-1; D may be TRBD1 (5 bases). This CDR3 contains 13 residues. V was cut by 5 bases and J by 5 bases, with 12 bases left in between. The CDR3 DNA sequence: TGTGCCAGCAGTGAAGGGGATTGGACTGAAGCTTTCTTT. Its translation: CASSEGDWTEAFF.

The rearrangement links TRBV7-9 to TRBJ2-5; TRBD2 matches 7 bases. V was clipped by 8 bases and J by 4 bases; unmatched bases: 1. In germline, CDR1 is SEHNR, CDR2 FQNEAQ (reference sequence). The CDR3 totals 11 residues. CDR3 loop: CASGEGETQYF. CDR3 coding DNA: TGTGCCAGCGGGGAGGGAGAGACCCAGTACTTC.

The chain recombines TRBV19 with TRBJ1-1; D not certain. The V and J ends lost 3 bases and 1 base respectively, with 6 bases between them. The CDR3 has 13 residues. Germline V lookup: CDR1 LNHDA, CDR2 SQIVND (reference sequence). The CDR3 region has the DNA TGTGCCAGTAGTATGCCGGGGAACACTGAAGCTTTCTTT. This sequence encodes CASSMPGNTEAFF.

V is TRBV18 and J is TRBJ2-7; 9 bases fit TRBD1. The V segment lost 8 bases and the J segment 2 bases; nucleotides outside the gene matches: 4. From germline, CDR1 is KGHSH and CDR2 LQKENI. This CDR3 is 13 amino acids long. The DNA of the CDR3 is TGTGCCAGCAAGGGGACAGGGACCTACGAGCAGTACGTC. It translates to CASKGTGTYEQYV.

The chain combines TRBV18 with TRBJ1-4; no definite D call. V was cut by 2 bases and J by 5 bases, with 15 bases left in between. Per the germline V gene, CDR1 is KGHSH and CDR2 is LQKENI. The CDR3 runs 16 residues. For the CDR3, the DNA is TGTGCCAGCTCACCAACCCTTGGGCAGAGAAATGAAAAACTGTTTTTT. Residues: CASSPTLGQRNEKLFF.

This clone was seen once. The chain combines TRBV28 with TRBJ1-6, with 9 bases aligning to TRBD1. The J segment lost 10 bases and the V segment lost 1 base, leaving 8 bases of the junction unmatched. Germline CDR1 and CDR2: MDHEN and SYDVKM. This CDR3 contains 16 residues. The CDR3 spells CASSLSTGTGLSPLHF. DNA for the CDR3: TGTGCCAGCAGTTTATCCACCGGGACAGGGTTGTCACCCCTCCACTTT.

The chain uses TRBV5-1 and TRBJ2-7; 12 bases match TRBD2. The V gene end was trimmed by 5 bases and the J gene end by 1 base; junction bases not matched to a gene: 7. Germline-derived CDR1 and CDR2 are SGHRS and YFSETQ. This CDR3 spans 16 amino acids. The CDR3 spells CASSWPLAGGSYEQYF. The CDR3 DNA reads TGCGCCAGCAGTTGGCCCCTAGCGGGGGGGTCCTACGAGCAGTACTTC.

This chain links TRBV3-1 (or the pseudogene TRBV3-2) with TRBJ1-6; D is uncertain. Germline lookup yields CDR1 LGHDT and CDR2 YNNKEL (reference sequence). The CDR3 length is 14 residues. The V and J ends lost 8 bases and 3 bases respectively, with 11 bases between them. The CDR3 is CASREAIYNSPLHF. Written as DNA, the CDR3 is TGTGCCAGCCGAGAGGCCATCTATAATTCACCCCTCCACTTT.

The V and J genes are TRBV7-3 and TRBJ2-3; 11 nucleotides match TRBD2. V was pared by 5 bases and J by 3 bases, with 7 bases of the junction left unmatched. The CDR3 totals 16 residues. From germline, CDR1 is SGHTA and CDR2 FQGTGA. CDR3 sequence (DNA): TGTGCCAGCAGCCGAATGACTAGCGGGGCGACAGATACGCAGTATTTT. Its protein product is CASSRMTSGATDTQYF.

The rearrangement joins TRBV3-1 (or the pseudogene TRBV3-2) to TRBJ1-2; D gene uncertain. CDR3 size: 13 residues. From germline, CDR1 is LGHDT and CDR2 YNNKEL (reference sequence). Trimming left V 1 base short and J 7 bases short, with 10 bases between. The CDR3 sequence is CASSQGGISGYTF. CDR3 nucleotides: TGTGCCAGCAGCCAAGGAGGAATCTCTGGCTACACCTTC.

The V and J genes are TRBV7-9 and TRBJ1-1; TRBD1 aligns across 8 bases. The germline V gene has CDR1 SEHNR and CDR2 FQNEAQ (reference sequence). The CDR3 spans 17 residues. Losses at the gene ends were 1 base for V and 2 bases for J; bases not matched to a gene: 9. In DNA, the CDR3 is TGTGCCAGCAGCTTAGGGGCAGGGGGCTGGGGAAACACTGAAGCTTTCTTT. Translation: CASSLGAGGWGNTEAFF.

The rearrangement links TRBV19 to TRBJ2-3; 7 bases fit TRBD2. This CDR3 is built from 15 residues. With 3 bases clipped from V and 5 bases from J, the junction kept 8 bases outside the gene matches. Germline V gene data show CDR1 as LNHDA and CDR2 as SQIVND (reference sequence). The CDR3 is CASSIMLAAQDTQYF. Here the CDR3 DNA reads TGTGCCAGTAGTATCATGCTAGCGGCCCAAGATACGCAGTATTTT.

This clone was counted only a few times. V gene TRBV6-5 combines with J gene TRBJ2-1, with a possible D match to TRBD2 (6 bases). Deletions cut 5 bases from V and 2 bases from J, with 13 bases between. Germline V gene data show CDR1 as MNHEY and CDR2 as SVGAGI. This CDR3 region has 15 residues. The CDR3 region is CASSPSGGAYNEQFF. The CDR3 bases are TGTGCCAGCAGTCCCAGTGGCGGGGCCTACAATGAGCAGTTCTTC.